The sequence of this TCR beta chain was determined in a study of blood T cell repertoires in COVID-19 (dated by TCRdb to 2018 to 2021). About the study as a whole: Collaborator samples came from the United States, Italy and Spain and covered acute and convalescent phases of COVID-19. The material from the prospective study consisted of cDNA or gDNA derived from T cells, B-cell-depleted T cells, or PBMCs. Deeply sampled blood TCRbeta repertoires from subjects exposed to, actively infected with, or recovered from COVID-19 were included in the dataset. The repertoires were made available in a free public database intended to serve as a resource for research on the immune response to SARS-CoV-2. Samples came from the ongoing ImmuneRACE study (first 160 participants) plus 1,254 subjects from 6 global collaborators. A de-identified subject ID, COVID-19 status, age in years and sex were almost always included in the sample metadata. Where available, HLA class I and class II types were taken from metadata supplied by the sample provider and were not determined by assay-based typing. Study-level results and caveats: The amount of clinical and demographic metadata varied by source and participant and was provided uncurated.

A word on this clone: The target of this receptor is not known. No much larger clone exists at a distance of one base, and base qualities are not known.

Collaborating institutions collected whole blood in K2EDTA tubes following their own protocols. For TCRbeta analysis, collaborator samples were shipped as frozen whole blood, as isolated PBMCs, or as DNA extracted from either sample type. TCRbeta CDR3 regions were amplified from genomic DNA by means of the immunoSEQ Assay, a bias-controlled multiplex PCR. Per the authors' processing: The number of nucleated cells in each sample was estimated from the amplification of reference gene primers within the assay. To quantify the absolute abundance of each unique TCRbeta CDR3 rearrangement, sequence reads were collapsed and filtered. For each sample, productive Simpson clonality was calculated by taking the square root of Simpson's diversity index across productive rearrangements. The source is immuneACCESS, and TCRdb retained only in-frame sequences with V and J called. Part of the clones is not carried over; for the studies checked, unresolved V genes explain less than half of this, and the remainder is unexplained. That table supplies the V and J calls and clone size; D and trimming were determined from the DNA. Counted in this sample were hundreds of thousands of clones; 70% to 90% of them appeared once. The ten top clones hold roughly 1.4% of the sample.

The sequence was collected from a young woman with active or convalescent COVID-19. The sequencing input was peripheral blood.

CDR3 protein: CASSVSGSPDTQYF. The DNA sequence is as follows: TGTGCCAGCAGTGTAAGCGGGAGTCCAGATACGCAGTATTTT. This chain joins TRBV28 to TRBJ2-3; the junction holds 8 bases that match TRBD2. Looking up the germline V gene yields CDR1 MDHEN and CDR2 SYDVKM. The germline V and J ends show losses of 5 bases and 4 bases respectively, and no gene match explains 5 bases of the junction. CDR3 length: 14 amino acids, cysteine to phenylalanine. Only CDR3 DNA remains: 42 bases, in frame from the first base.